The T cell receptor beta chain under discussion was sequenced for a study of cytomegalovirus exposure and HLA in healthy donors. Study observations and caveats: There were some public TCRs occurring in many donors, but most TCR sequences were rare. Roughly even sequencing depth across donors was the assumption behind the presence/absence analyses. Follow-up analysis found HLA locus-dependent TCR association rates, highest for DRB1 and lowest for HLA-C.

J gave up 7 bases and V 2 bases, and 9 bases lay outside the gene matches. This CDR3 comprises 15 residues. Looked up from germline, CDR1 is SGHTA and CDR2 is FQGTGA. With 60 Vbeta and 13 Jbeta primers, the PCR was carried out. The data were produced by immunoSEQ multiplex PCR, yet TCRdb's version contains in-frame clones alone and is incomplete. Of more than 85,000 clones detected, 70% to 80% appear once; the ten largest clones hold roughly 1.2%. Samples came from healthy bone marrow donors. This clone was found a few times. No antigen is known for it. Sequenced input: PBMCs. This chain joins TRBV7-3 and TRBJ2-7; 9 bases line up with TRBD2. This receptor was obtained from a man aged 35 to 55 in good health and CMV-seronegative. The CDR3: CASSLSGSGGREQYF. CDR3 in DNA: TGTGCCAGCAGCTTATCGGGTAGCGGGGGACGAGAGCAGTACTTC.